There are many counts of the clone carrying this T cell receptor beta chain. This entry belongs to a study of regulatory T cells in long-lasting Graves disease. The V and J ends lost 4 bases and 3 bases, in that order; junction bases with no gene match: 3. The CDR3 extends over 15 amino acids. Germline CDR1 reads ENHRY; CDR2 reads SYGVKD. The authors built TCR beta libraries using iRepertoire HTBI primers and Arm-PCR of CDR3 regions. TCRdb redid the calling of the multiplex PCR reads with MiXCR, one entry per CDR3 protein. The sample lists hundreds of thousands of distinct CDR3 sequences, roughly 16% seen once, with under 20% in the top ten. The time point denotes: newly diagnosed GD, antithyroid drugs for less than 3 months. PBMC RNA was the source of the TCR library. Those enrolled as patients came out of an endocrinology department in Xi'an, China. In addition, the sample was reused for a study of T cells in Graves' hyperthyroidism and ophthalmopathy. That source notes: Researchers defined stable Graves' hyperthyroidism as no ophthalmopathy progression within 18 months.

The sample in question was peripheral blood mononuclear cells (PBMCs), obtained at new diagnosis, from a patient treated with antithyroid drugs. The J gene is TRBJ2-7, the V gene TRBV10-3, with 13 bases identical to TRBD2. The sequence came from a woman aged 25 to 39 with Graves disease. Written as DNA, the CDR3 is TGTGCCATCAGTGCCGGGACTAGCGGGAACTACGAGCAGTACTTC. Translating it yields CAISAGTSGNYEQYF.